These 10 T cell receptor beta chains were sequenced from one sample in a study of blood T cell repertoires in COVID-19. Clones were read by immunoSEQ multiplex PCR, and TCRdb kept only the in-frame ones, dropping some. Here the sample spans about 300,000 clones, approximately 89% being singletons. The sequencing input was peripheral blood. The receptors derive from a woman in her 30s who had recovered from COVID-19.

A few counts support this clone. The rearrangement joins TRBV18 to TRBJ1-5, with D unclear. The CDR3 is 13 residues long. Trimming pared 3 bases from V and 5 bases from J, leaving 8 bases between. Per the germline V gene, CDR1 is KGHSH and CDR2 is LQKENI. CDR3 sequence reads: CASSPSRDQPQHF. The CDR3 DNA is TGTGCCAGCTCACCCTCCCGGGATCAGCCCCAGCATTTT.

J is TRBJ1-5 and V is TRBV28, with a tentative D call TRBD1 (6 bases). V dropped 2 bases and J dropped 3 bases, with 8 bases sitting between them. Germline V CDR1 and CDR2: MDHEN, SYDVKM. The length of the CDR3 is 14 residues. The CDR3 region is CASSLTGFNQPQHF. The CDR3 DNA follows: TGTGCCAGCAGTTTAACAGGGTTCAATCAGCCCCAGCATTTT.

V is TRBV4-3 and J is TRBJ1-5; D is undetermined. There are 13 residues in the CDR3. With 1 base removed from V and 6 bases from J, the gap between germline ends came to 7 bases. The germline CDR1 and CDR2 sequences are LGHNA and YSLEER. CDR3 residues: CASSQASGQPQHF. Here the CDR3 DNA reads TGCGCCAGCAGCCAAGCATCGGGTCAGCCCCAGCATTTT.

The chain has TRBV28 and TRBJ1-6; 11 bases are a match to TRBD1. The CDR3 runs 15 residues. Looked up from germline, CDR1 is MDHEN and CDR2 is SYDVKM. V gave up 3 bases and J gave up 10 bases; unmatched junction bases: 5. The DNA for the CDR3 is TGTGCCAGCAGTTTGGGGACAGGGGGTGGGTCACCCCTCCACTTT. It codes for CASSLGTGGGSPLHF.

The chain joins TRBV29-1 to TRBJ1-2; D is unclear. CDR3 length equals 12 residues. Germline values: CDR1 SQVTM, CDR2 ANQGSEA. Trimming cost V 2 bases and J 8 bases, with 12 bases left between them. In DNA, the CDR3 is TGCAGCGTTGAATCCGACTCGCGGGGCTACACCTTC. This encodes CSVESDSRGYTF. The full variable domain, with the rest looked up from reference TRBV29-1 and TRBJ1-2, is SAVISQKPSRDICQRGTSLTIQCQVDSQVTMMFWYRQQPGQSLTLIATANQGSEATYESGFVIDKFPISRPNLTFSTLTVSNMSPEDSSIYLCSVESDSRGYTFGSGTRLTVV.

The gene calls are TRBV7-2 and TRBJ2-5, with TRBD1 matching over 9 bases. The CDR3 extends over 16 amino acids. With 2 bases clipped from V and 4 bases from J, the junction kept 8 bases outside the gene matches. Germline values: CDR1 SGHTA, CDR2 FQGNSA. CDR3 residues: CASSLNPGTGIETQYF. The CDR3 coding sequence is TGTGCCAGCAGCTTAAATCCGGGGACAGGGATAGAGACCCAGTACTTC.

CDR3 protein: CASSLGSSASSTDTQYF. The CDR3 DNA follows: TGCGCCAGCAGCCTAGGGTCTAGCGCGTCTAGCACAGATACGCAGTATTTT. The chain employs TRBV5-1 and TRBJ2-3; D is possibly TRBD2 (6 bases). The CDR3 is 17 residues long. Germline assignment: CDR1 SGHRS and CDR2 YFSETQ. V lost 4 bases to trimming and J lost 0 bases, with 18 bases between them.

V is TRBV2 and J is TRBJ1-4; no reliable D call. V lost 4 bases and J lost 3, with 12 bases in between. The CDR3 sequence is 15 residues long. CDR1 and CDR2 from the germline V gene are SNHLY and FYNNEI. CDR3 nucleotides: TGTGCCAGCAGTGGCGAGAGGGTATCTAATGAAAAACTGTTTTTT. This encodes CASSGERVSNEKLFF.

The chain couples TRBV7-6 to TRBJ1-1; D remains unclear. The germline V gene has CDR1 SGHVS and CDR2 FNYEAQ. The CDR3 consists of 13 residues. Trimming shortened V by 1 base and J by 4 bases, and 7 bases separated the two germline ends. As DNA, the CDR3 is TGTGCCAGCAGCTTAGGAGGGTTCACTGAAGCTTTCTTT. As protein: CASSLGGFTEAFF.

The table lists this clone with a few counts. The V gene is TRBV10-3, the J gene TRBJ2-1, with TRBD2 as a possible D gene (7 bases). The germline gives CDR1 ENHRY, CDR2 SYGVKD. There are 15 residues in the CDR3. V was clipped by 8 bases and J by 6 bases, with 20 bases between them. The CDR3 here is CAIDSGYGGLNEQFF. For the CDR3, the DNA is TGTGCCATCGACTCTGGGTACGGGGGGCTCAATGAGCAGTTCTTC.